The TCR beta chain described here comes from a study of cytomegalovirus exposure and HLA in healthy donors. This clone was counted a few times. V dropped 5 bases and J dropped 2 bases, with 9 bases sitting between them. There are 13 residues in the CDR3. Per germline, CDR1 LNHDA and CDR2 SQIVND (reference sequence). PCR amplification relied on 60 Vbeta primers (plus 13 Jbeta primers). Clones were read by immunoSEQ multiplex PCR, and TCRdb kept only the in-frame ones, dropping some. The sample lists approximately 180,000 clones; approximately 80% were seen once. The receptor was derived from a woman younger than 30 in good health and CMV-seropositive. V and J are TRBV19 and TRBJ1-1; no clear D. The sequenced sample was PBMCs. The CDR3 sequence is CASSSTGNTEAFF. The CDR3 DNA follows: TGTGCCAGTAGTTCGACGGGAAACACTGAAGCTTTCTTT.